These T cell receptor beta chains were read from a single sample in a study of response to subunit inactivated influenza vaccine. TCRdb fed the RT-PCR reads into MiXCR, producing one record per CDR3 protein. The data hold approximately 530,000 distinct CDR3 sequences, with roughly 8.2% observed a single time. The source was PBMCs from blood, collected less than 30 months after vaccination. These receptor sequences come from a man between 50 and 70 years old who received an inactivated influenza vaccine. CDR3s include the opening cysteine and the closing phenylalanine or tryptophan. The order of the fields is D gene, V gene, clone size, J gene, CDR3 protein, CDR3 DNA. A D gene is named only where the DNA matches it firmly. Clone size, where shown, is once, few, many, or a class for clones that have expanded.

d_call: -
v_call: TRBV5-1
clone_size: -
j_call: TRBJ2-1
cdr3_aa: CASSPLFSGHNEQFF
cdr3_nt: TGCGCCAGCAGCCCCCTATTTTCGGGGCACAATGAGCAGTTCTTC

d_call: -
v_call: TRBV5-6
clone_size: -
j_call: TRBJ2-6
cdr3_aa: CASSLVAPGANVLTF
cdr3_nt: TGTGCCAGCAGCTTAGTGGCGCCCGGGGCCAACGTCCTGACTTTC

d_call: -
v_call: TRBV28
clone_size: -
j_call: TRBJ2-2
cdr3_aa: CASTRWSPGELFF
cdr3_nt: TGTGCCAGCACCCGGTGGAGTCCCGGGGAGCTGTTTTTT

d_call: -
v_call: TRBV6-5
clone_size: -
j_call: TRBJ1-2
cdr3_aa: CASSYSRSGLSGYTF
cdr3_nt: TGTGCCAGCAGTTACTCGAGGTCGGGGTTGAGCGGCTACACCTTC

d_call: -
v_call: TRBV5-1
clone_size: many
j_call: TRBJ2-2
cdr3_aa: CASSLDRPTGELFF
cdr3_nt: TGCGCCAGCAGCCTCGACCGCCCCACCGGGGAGCTGTTTTTT

d_call: TRBD1
v_call: TRBV12-3/TRBV12-4
clone_size: -
j_call: TRBJ1-5
cdr3_aa: CASSPNRGPVQPQHF
cdr3_nt: TGTGCCAGCAGCCCAAACAGGGGGCCCGTTCAGCCCCAGCATTTT

d_call: -
v_call: TRBV6-2/TRBV6-3
clone_size: few
j_call: TRBJ1-1
cdr3_aa: CASSRRSGLMNTEAFF
cdr3_nt: TGTGCCAGCAGCCGCAGATCGGGGTTAATGAACACTGAAGCTTTCTTT

d_call: -
v_call: TRBV3-1
clone_size: few
j_call: TRBJ1-2
cdr3_aa: CASSQGGSYGYTF
cdr3_nt: TGTGCCAGCAGTCAAGGAGGAAGCTATGGCTACACCTTC

d_call: TRBD2
v_call: TRBV7-9
clone_size: few
j_call: TRBJ2-3
cdr3_aa: CASSTSGGATDTQYF
cdr3_nt: TGTGCCAGCAGCACTAGCGGGGGGGCGACAGATACGCAGTATTTT

d_call: -
v_call: TRBV2
clone_size: few
j_call: TRBJ1-2
cdr3_aa: CASTPMQAIDYGYTF
cdr3_nt: TGTGCCAGCACCCCAATGCAGGCTATTGACTATGGCTACACCTTC

d_call: -
v_call: TRBV7-2
clone_size: -
j_call: TRBJ1-2
cdr3_aa: CASSLNQGLAGYTF
cdr3_nt: TGTGCCAGCAGCTTAAACCAGGGGCTGGCTGGCTACACCTTC

d_call: -
v_call: TRBV6-2/TRBV6-3
clone_size: many
j_call: TRBJ2-7
cdr3_aa: CASSDPGHVSSYEQYF
cdr3_nt: TGTGCCAGCAGTGACCCGGGACATGTAAGCTCCTACGAGCAGTACTTC

d_call: TRBD1
v_call: TRBV20-1
clone_size: -
j_call: TRBJ1-5
cdr3_aa: CSARTGGRSNQPQHF
cdr3_nt: TGCAGTGCTAGGACAGGGGGTAGGAGCAATCAGCCCCAGCATTTT

d_call: -
v_call: TRBV13
clone_size: many
j_call: TRBJ1-1
cdr3_aa: CASSFDSGNTEAFF
cdr3_nt: TGTGCCAGCAGCTTTGACAGTGGGAACACTGAAGCTTTCTTT

d_call: TRBD1
v_call: TRBV6-2/TRBV6-3
clone_size: -
j_call: TRBJ1-1
cdr3_aa: CASSYSGRGTEAFF
cdr3_nt: TGTGCCAGCAGTTACTCGGGCAGGGGGACTGAAGCTTTCTTT

d_call: -
v_call: TRBV12-3/TRBV12-4
clone_size: -
j_call: TRBJ1-4
cdr3_aa: CASGNSGRQKLFF
cdr3_nt: TGTGCCAGCGGGAACTCGGGCAGGCAAAAACTGTTTTTT

d_call: -
v_call: TRBV7-2
clone_size: few
j_call: TRBJ1-1
cdr3_aa: CASSLDFFTEAFF
cdr3_nt: TGTGCCAGCAGCTTGGACTTCTTCACTGAAGCTTTCTTT

d_call: -
v_call: TRBV28
clone_size: few
j_call: TRBJ2-7
cdr3_aa: CASSPSGLARGAYEQYF
cdr3_nt: TGTGCCAGCAGTCCCTCCGGTCTTGCCCGAGGGGCCTACGAGCAGTACTTC

d_call: -
v_call: TRBV10-3
clone_size: -
j_call: TRBJ1-6
cdr3_aa: CAIRDPSNSPLHF
cdr3_nt: TGTGCCATCCGGGACCCATCCAATTCACCCCTCCACTTT

d_call: TRBD2
v_call: TRBV11-2
clone_size: few
j_call: TRBJ2-1
cdr3_aa: CASSSGLAGVNEQFF
cdr3_nt: TGTGCCAGCAGCTCGGGACTAGCGGGAGTAAATGAGCAGTTCTTC

d_call: TRBD2
v_call: TRBV14
clone_size: few
j_call: TRBJ2-7
cdr3_aa: CASSHAPTSFPEQYF
cdr3_nt: TGTGCCAGCAGCCACGCTCCGACTAGCTTTCCCGAGCAGTACTTC

d_call: TRBD1
v_call: TRBV7-2
clone_size: -
j_call: TRBJ1-2
cdr3_aa: CASSLAGGNRGYGYTF
cdr3_nt: TGTGCCAGCAGCTTAGCGGGCGGAAACAGGGGGTATGGCTACACCTTC